This TCR beta chain stems from a study of T cell repertoires in cytomegalovirus infection. Study in general: An indication of both CMV infection and matching HLA type came from public TCR beta signatures. Study outcomes and limitations: HLA-C-restricted CMV-specific TCR beta clonotypes were dominant in the ex vivo response.

Trimming at V came to 6 bases and at J to 2 bases, leaving 10 bases not matched to a gene. This CDR3 comprises 15 residues. Per the germline V gene, CDR1 is ENHRY and CDR2 is SYGVKD. The table lists this clonotype with many counts. Its matching antigen is unknown. From the reads, TCRdb called clonotypes with MiXCR, one entry per CDR3 protein. Of 450,000 to 550,000 distinct CDR3 sequences listed, approximately 16% are singletons. The clonotype was recovered from a human donor in good health (CMV status not recorded). Some clones in this sample may be carry-over from other donors' samples. The chain has TRBV10-3 and TRBJ2-7; 7 bases line up with TRBD1. Sequencing was carried out using CD8+ T cells from PBMCs. CDR3 DNA sequence: TGTGCCATCAGGAACCGGGACAGTGGGACCTACGAGCAGTACTTC. It yields the protein CAIRNRDSGTYEQYF.